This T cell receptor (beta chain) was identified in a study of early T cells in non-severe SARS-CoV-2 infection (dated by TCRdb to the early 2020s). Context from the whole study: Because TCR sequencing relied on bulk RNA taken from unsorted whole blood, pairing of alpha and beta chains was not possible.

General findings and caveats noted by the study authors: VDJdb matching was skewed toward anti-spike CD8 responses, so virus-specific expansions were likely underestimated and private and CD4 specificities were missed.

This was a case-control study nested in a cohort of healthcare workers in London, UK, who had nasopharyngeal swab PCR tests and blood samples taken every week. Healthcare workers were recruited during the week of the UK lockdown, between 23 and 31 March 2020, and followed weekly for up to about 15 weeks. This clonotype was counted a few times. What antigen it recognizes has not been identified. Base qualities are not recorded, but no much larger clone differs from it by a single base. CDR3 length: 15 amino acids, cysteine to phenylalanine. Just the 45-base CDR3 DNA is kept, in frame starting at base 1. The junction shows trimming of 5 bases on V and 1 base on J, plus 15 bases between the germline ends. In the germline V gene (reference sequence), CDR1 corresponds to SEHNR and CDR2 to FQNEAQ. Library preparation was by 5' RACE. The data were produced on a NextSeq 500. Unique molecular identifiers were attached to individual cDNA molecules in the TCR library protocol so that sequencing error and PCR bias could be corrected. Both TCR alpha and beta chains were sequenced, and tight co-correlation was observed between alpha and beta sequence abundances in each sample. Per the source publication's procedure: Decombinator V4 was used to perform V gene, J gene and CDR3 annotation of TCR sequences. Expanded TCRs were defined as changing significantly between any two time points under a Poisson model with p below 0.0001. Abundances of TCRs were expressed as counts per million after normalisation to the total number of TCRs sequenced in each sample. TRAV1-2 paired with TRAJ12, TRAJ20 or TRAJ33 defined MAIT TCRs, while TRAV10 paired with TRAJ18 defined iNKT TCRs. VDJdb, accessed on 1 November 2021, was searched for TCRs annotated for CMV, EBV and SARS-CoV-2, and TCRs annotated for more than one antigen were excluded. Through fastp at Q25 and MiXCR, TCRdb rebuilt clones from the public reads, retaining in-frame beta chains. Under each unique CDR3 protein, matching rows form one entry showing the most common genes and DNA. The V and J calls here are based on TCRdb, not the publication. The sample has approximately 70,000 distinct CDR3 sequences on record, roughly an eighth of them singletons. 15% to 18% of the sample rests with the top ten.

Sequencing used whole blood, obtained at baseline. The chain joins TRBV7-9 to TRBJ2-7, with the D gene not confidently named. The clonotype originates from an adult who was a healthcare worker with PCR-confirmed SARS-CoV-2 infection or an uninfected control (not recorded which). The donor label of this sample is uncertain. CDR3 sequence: CASSPEGHISYEQYF. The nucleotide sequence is TGTGCCAGCAGCCCCGAAGGCCACATTTCCTACGAGCAGTACTTC.